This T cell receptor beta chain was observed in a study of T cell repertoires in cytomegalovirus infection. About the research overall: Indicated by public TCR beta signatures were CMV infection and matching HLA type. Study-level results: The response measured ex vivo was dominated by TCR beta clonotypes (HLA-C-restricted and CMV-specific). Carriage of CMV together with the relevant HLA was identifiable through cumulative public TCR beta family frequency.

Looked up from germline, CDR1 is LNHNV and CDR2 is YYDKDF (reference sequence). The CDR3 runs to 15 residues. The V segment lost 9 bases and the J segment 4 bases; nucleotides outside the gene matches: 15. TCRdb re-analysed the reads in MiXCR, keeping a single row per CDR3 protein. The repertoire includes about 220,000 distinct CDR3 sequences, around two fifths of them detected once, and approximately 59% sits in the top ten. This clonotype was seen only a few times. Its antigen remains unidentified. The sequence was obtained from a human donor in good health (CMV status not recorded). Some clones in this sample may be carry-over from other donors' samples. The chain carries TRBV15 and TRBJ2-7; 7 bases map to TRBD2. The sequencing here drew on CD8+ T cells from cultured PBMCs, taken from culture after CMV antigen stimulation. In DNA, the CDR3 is TGTGCCACTTCGCCCTGGGCTAGCGGAGTTTACGAGCAGTACTTC. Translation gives CATSPWASGVYEQYF. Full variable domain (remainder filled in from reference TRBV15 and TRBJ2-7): DAMVIQNPRYQVTQFGKPVTLSCSQTLNHNVMYWYQQKSSQAPKLLFHYYDKDFNNEADTPDNFQSRRPNTSFCFLDIRSPGLGDTAMYLCATSPWASGVYEQYFGPGTRLTVT.